A single sample is the source of the 27 T cell receptor beta chains below, sequenced in a study of identical twins. From the 5' RACE reads, TCRdb called clonotypes with MiXCR, one entry per CDR3 protein. The sample consists of roughly 230,000 distinct CDR3 sequences, about 8.3% of them appearing once. The sample was also reused in another study, on yellow fever vaccine responses in identical twins.

The sample consisted of CD8+ T cells sorted from blood. The source is a woman aged 18-35 years in good health.

This clonotype was observed a handful of times. The V and J genes are TRBV28 and TRBJ1-1, with D perhaps matching TRBD1 (5 bases). Trimming stripped 6 bases from V and 0 bases from J, with 14 bases between. Germline V gene lookup returns CDR1 MDHEN and CDR2 SYDVKM. The CDR3 spans 15 residues. CDR3: CASSHRTGMNTEAFF. The CDR3 region has the DNA TGTGCCAGCAGCCATCGAACAGGTATGAACACTGAAGCTTTCTTT. The whole variable domain, filled in from reference TRBV28 and TRBJ1-1, reads DVKVTQSSRYLVKRTGEKVFLECVQDMDHENMFWYRQDPGLGLRLIYFSYDVKMKEKGDIPEGYSVSREKKERFSLILESASTNQTSMYLCASSHRTGMNTEAFFGQGTRLTVV.

The chain recombines TRBV7-3 with TRBJ2-3, with D uncertain. The CDR3 runs to 17 residues. V was trimmed by 5 bases and J by 6 bases, leaving 24 bases between them. Germline lookup yields CDR1 SGHTA and CDR2 FQGTGA. The CDR3 region has the DNA TGTGCCAGCAGCCCCCTGGGCCCTAGTTCCCCGAGCGATACGCAGTATTTT. It yields the protein CASSPLGPSSPSDTQYF.

Worth noting for this clonotype: A read error is possible here, since a much larger clone lies one base away. Written as DNA, the CDR3 is TGCGCCAGCAGCATGGACAGCTACGAGCAGTACTTC. This sequence encodes CASSMDSYEQYF. V gene TRBV5-1 combines with J gene TRBJ2-7; a possible D gene is TRBD1 (6 bases). The CDR3 is 12 amino acids. Germline V gene lookup returns CDR1 SGHRS and CDR2 YFSETQ. V shed 4 bases and J shed 3 bases, with 8 bases lying between them. The whole variable domain, remainder taken from reference TRBV5-1 and TRBJ2-7, is KAGVTQTPRYLIKTRGQQVTLSCSPISGHRSVSWYQQTPGQGLQFLFEYFSETQRNKGNFPGRFSGRQFSNSRSEMNVSTLELGDSALYLCASSMDSYEQYFGPGTRLTVT.

The sample holds one count of this clonotype. The chain employs TRBV20-1 and TRBJ2-7; D remains unclear. Germline assignment: CDR1 DFQATT and CDR2 SNEGSKA (reference sequence). V gave up 0 bases and J gave up 3 bases, with 12 bases separating them. CDR3 size: 14 residues. The CDR3 nucleotides read TGCAGTGCTAGAGATCAGAACTTTTACTACGAGCAGTACTTC. Its translation: CSARDQNFYYEQYF.

This clonotype has more than one count but fewer than ten. The V and J genes are TRBV2 and TRBJ1-1; D gene uncertain. The ends were cut back, 9 bases at V and 8 bases at J, with 10 bases in the middle. Per the germline V gene, CDR1 is SNHLY and CDR2 is FYNNEI. The CDR3 sequence is 10 residues long. This CDR3 reads CASVVGEAFF. DNA for the CDR3: TGTGCCAGTGTGGTCGGGGAAGCTTTCTTT.

J is TRBJ2-7 and V is TRBV23-1, with 11 bases aligning to TRBD1. TRBV23-1 qualifies as an ORF whose function is uncertain. The CDR3 extends over 16 amino acids. V lost 8 bases and J lost 1; bases outside the gene matches: 10. In DNA, the CDR3 is TGCGCCAGCGGGAACCGGGACAGGGGGGTTTCCTACGAGCAGTACTTC. Translated, it gives CASGNRDRGVSYEQYF.

This clonotype was detected a few times. J is TRBJ1-1 and V is TRBV28; D not resolved. Germline-derived CDR1 and CDR2 are MDHEN and SYDVKM. V was cut by 3 bases and J by 6 bases, with 14 bases left in between. This CDR3 comprises 14 residues. CDR3 amino acids: CASSFYTPPSEAFF. The CDR3, as DNA: TGTGCCAGCAGTTTCTACACCCCGCCGTCTGAAGCTTTCTTT.

This clonotype was seen only a few times. The chain joins TRBV7-2 to TRBJ2-2, with a possible D match to TRBD1 (6 bases). V was cut by 5 bases and J by 3 bases, with 22 bases left in between. The CDR3 is 18 amino acids. The V gene's germline CDR1 is SGHTA and CDR2 FQGNSA. Here the CDR3 reads CASSLRDTLSGHTGELFF. The CDR3 DNA reads as TGTGCCAGCAGCCTCCGGGACACCCTGTCGGGACACACCGGGGAGCTGTTTTTT.

This clonotype was seen at least ten times. The genes are TRBV6-1 and TRBJ2-7; 10 positions agree with TRBD1. The CDR3 is 15 amino acids. Trimming removed 6 bases from V and 2 bases from J; junction bases left unmatched: 7. The germline V gene has CDR1 MNHNS and CDR2 SASEGT. CDR3 coding DNA: TGTGCCAGCAGCATTCCGGGACAGGGGCCCTACGAGCAGTACTTC. Amino acids: CASSIPGQGPYEQYF.

V and J are TRBV7-9 and TRBJ2-1; D remains ambiguous. CDR1 is SEHNR and CDR2 is FQNEAQ in the germline V gene (reference sequence). V dropped 8 bases and J dropped 6 bases, with 26 bases sitting between them. This CDR3 has 17 residues. CDR3 nucleotide sequence: TGTGCCAGCCCCAATGGACCCGTGGCTTTTAGGGCCAATGAGCAGTTCTTC. Protein: CASPNGPVAFRANEQFF.

The rearrangement links TRBV6-1 to TRBJ2-2; TRBD2 might be the D (5 bases). The germline gives CDR1 MNHNS, CDR2 SASEGT. The CDR3 is 15 amino acids. Trimming took off 6 bases at V and 5 bases at J, with 16 bases between the two ends. DNA for the CDR3: TGTGCCAGCAGAATACGGGATCCCGATACCGGGGAGCTGTTTTTT. Amino acid sequence: CASRIRDPDTGELFF.

In its sample, this clonotype was seen many times. The chain couples TRBV12-3 or TRBV12-4 to TRBJ2-2; TRBD1 agrees at 12 bases. The CDR3 totals 15 residues. J lost 6 bases, V lost 7 bases, and 6 bases had no gene match. The CDR3 here is CASILRDRGPGELFF. The CDR3 DNA reads TGTGCCAGCATCCTCCGGGACAGGGGGCCCGGGGAGCTGTTTTTT.

This clonotype came up a few times. The chain combines TRBV18 with TRBJ2-3; unclear D gene. The V end was cut by 2 bases, the J end by 1 base, with 10 bases between. CDR3 length: 15 residues. Per the germline V gene, CDR1 is KGHSH and CDR2 is LQKENI. CDR3 bases: TGTGCCAGCTCACCAGATGAGTCGGGCACAGATACGCAGTATTTT. It encodes CASSPDESGTDTQYF.

This clonotype was counted only a few times. CDR3 protein: CASSPPGPSYTDTQYF. The CDR3 region has the DNA TGTGCCAGCTCACCACCGGGACCCTCCTACACAGATACGCAGTATTTT. The V gene is TRBV18, the J gene TRBJ2-3; D possibly uses TRBD1 or TRBD2 (5 bases each). The germline V gene has CDR1 KGHSH and CDR2 LQKENI. Trimming shortened V by 0 bases and J by 2 bases, and 12 bases separated the two germline ends. The length of the CDR3 is 16 residues.

This clonotype was detected many times. This chain links TRBV29-1 with TRBJ2-3, with TRBD1 matching over 7 bases. CDR3 length equals 15 residues. V trimming: 0 bases; J trimming: 3 bases; junction bases outside the gene matches: 6. The germline gives CDR1 SQVTM, CDR2 ANQGSEA. DNA for the CDR3: TGCAGCGTTGAAGATCCAGGGGGTTATACAGATACGCAGTATTTT. This encodes CSVEDPGGYTDTQYF.

This clonotype was seen a few times. V is TRBV20-1 and J is TRBJ2-7, with 12 bases that match TRBD2. The CDR3 is 19 residues long. V shed 1 base and J 0 bases; nucleotides not matched to a gene: 13. Germline CDR1 and CDR2: DFQATT and SNEGSKA (reference sequence). CDR3 DNA: TGCAGTGCTAGAGTTGGTCCTAGCGGGAGGGCCATTAGCTCCTACGAGCAGTACTTC. Translated: CSARVGPSGRAISSYEQYF.

There are many counts of this clonotype. The chain employs TRBV14 and TRBJ2-2; D not certain. The CDR3 spans 15 residues. V lost 3 bases to trimming and J lost 6 bases, with 14 bases between them. Germline loops: CDR1 SGHDN, CDR2 FVKESK. CDR3 in amino acids: CASSHPAPGSGELFF. The CDR3 nucleotides are TGTGCCAGCAGCCACCCCGCCCCCGGCTCCGGGGAGCTGTTTTTT.

There are a few counts of this clonotype. This sequence joins TRBV2 and TRBJ2-7, with 8 bases aligning to TRBD1. There are 12 residues in the CDR3. CDR1 SNHLY and CDR2 FYNNEI come from the germline V gene. V lost 5 bases, J lost 8 bases, and 5 bases stayed unmatched. The chain's CDR3 is CASSRTGPQQYF. CDR3 DNA: TGTGCCAGCAGTAGGACAGGGCCTCAGCAGTACTTC.

The rearrangement uses TRBV11-3 and TRBJ1-1, with D unclear. The CDR3 has 13 amino acids. CDR1 and CDR2 from the germline V gene are SGHNT and YENEEA. Trimming left V 3 bases short and J 2 bases short, with 7 bases between. CDR3 sequence: CASSLTSNTEAFF. Here the CDR3 DNA reads TGTGCCAGCAGCTTGACCTCTAACACTGAAGCTTTCTTT.

At least ten counts were recorded for this clonotype. This chain joins TRBV25-1 and TRBJ1-2, with D possibly being TRBD1 (6 bases). V was shortened by 6 bases and J by 5 bases, with 13 bases between the two germline ends. Germline V gene lookup returns CDR1 MGHDK and CDR2 SYGVNS. The CDR3 totals 13 residues. CDR3 in amino acids: CASRAGVGYGYTF. In nucleotides, the CDR3 is TGTGCCAGCAGGGCAGGGGTAGGATATGGCTACACCTTC.

This clonotype was observed many times. The V gene is TRBV29-1, the J gene TRBJ2-7; D could derive from TRBD1 or TRBD2 (6 bases each). The CDR3 consists of 13 residues. Trimming cost V 2 bases and J 3 bases, with 11 bases left between them. Germline CDR1 and CDR2: SQVTM and ANQGSEA. DNA for the CDR3: TGCAGCGTTGAATCCGGGGGCGGCTACGAGCAGTACTTC. It encodes CSVESGGGYEQYF.

About this clonotype: The germline gene is not matched at one end of the junction; a read error may be the cause. The genes are TRBV7-7 and TRBJ2-7; D may match TRBD1 or TRBD2 (5 bases each). CDR3 size: 16 residues. CDR1 is SSHAT, CDR2 FNYEAQ, per germline (reference sequence). CDR3 in amino acids: CASSPLGPEGSYEQYF. In DNA, the CDR3 is TGTGCTAGCAGCCCCCTCGGCCCTGAGGGGTCCTACGAGCAGTACTTC.

This clonotype appeared many times. V and J are TRBV29-1 and TRBJ2-5, with D maybe TRBD1 (6 bases). Trimming shortened V by 7 bases and J by 4 bases, and 22 bases separated the two germline ends. In germline, CDR1 is SQVTM, CDR2 ANQGSEA. The CDR3 runs 15 residues. The CDR3 loop is CSGTTLGQGLETQYF. CDR3 nucleotide sequence: TGCAGCGGAACTACACTGGGGCAGGGGTTAGAGACCCAGTACTTC.

There are many counts of this clonotype. This chain connects TRBV4-2 to TRBJ1-5; D gene uncertain. The V gene lost 0 bases and the J gene lost 7 bases, with 10 bases spanning the gap. Germline-derived CDR1 and CDR2 are LGHNA and YNFKEQ. There are 14 residues in the CDR3. The CDR3 here is CASSQDLEEQPQHF. CDR3 DNA: TGTGCCAGCAGCCAAGATCTCGAGGAGCAGCCCCAGCATTTT.

The rearrangement joins TRBV4-3 to TRBJ2-6, with TRBD1 matching 7 bases. After removal of 1 base from V and 2 bases from J, the junction contained 5 bases not matched to a gene. CDR1 is LGHNA, CDR2 YSLEER, per germline. The CDR3 spans 17 residues. This chain's CDR3 is CASSQARGLTGANVLTF. CDR3 bases: TGCGCCAGCAGCCAAGCAAGGGGGCTGACTGGGGCCAACGTCCTGACTTTC.

This clonotype was observed many times. The rearrangement uses TRBV4-3 and TRBJ2-2; no reliable D call. Germline-derived CDR1 and CDR2 are LGHNA and YSLEER. With 1 base removed from V and 3 bases from J, the gap between germline ends came to 9 bases. The CDR3 covers 15 residues. The CDR3 bases are TGCGCCAGCAGCCAAGGGGAAGGGTACACCGGGGAGCTGTTTTTT. Translation: CASSQGEGYTGELFF.

This clonotype showed up just a few times. The chain carries TRBV7-9 and TRBJ2-7; a weak D match, TRBD1 (5 bases). CDR1 and CDR2 (germline): SEHNR, FQNEAQ (reference sequence). Trimming took 4 bases from V and 0 from J, leaving 7 bases between them. CDR3 length: 13 amino acids. The CDR3 sequence is CASSSTASYEQYF. The CDR3 DNA is TGTGCCAGCAGCTCGACAGCCTCCTACGAGCAGTACTTC. The variable domain in full, completed from reference TRBV7-9 and TRBJ2-7, reads DTGVSQNPRHKITKRGQNVTFRCDPISEHNRLYWYRQTLGQGPEFLTYFQNEAQLEKSRLLSDRFSAERPKGSFSTLEIQRTEQGDSAMYLCASSSTASYEQYFGPGTRLTVT.